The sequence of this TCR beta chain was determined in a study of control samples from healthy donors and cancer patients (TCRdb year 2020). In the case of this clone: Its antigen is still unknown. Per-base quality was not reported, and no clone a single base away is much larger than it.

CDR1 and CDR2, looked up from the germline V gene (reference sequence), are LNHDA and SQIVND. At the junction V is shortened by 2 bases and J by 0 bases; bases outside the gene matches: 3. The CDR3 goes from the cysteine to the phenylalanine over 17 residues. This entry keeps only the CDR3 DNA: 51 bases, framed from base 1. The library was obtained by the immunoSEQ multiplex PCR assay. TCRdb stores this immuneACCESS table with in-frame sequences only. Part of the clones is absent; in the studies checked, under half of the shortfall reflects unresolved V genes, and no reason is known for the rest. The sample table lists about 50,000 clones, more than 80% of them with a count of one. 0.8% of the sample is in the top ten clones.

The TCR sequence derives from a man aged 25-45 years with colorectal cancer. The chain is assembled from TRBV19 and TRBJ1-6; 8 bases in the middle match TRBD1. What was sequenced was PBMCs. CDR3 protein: CASSIRQGSSYNSPLHF. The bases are TGTGCCAGTAGTATAAGACAGGGGAGCTCCTATAATTCACCCCTCCACTTT. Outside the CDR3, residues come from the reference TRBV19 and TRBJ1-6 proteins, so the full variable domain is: DGGITQSPKYLFRKEGQNVTLSCEQNLNHDAMYWYRQDPGQGLRLIYYSQIVNDFQKGDIAEGYSVSREKKESFPLTVTSAQKNPTAFYLCASSIRQGSSYNSPLHFGNGTRLTVT.